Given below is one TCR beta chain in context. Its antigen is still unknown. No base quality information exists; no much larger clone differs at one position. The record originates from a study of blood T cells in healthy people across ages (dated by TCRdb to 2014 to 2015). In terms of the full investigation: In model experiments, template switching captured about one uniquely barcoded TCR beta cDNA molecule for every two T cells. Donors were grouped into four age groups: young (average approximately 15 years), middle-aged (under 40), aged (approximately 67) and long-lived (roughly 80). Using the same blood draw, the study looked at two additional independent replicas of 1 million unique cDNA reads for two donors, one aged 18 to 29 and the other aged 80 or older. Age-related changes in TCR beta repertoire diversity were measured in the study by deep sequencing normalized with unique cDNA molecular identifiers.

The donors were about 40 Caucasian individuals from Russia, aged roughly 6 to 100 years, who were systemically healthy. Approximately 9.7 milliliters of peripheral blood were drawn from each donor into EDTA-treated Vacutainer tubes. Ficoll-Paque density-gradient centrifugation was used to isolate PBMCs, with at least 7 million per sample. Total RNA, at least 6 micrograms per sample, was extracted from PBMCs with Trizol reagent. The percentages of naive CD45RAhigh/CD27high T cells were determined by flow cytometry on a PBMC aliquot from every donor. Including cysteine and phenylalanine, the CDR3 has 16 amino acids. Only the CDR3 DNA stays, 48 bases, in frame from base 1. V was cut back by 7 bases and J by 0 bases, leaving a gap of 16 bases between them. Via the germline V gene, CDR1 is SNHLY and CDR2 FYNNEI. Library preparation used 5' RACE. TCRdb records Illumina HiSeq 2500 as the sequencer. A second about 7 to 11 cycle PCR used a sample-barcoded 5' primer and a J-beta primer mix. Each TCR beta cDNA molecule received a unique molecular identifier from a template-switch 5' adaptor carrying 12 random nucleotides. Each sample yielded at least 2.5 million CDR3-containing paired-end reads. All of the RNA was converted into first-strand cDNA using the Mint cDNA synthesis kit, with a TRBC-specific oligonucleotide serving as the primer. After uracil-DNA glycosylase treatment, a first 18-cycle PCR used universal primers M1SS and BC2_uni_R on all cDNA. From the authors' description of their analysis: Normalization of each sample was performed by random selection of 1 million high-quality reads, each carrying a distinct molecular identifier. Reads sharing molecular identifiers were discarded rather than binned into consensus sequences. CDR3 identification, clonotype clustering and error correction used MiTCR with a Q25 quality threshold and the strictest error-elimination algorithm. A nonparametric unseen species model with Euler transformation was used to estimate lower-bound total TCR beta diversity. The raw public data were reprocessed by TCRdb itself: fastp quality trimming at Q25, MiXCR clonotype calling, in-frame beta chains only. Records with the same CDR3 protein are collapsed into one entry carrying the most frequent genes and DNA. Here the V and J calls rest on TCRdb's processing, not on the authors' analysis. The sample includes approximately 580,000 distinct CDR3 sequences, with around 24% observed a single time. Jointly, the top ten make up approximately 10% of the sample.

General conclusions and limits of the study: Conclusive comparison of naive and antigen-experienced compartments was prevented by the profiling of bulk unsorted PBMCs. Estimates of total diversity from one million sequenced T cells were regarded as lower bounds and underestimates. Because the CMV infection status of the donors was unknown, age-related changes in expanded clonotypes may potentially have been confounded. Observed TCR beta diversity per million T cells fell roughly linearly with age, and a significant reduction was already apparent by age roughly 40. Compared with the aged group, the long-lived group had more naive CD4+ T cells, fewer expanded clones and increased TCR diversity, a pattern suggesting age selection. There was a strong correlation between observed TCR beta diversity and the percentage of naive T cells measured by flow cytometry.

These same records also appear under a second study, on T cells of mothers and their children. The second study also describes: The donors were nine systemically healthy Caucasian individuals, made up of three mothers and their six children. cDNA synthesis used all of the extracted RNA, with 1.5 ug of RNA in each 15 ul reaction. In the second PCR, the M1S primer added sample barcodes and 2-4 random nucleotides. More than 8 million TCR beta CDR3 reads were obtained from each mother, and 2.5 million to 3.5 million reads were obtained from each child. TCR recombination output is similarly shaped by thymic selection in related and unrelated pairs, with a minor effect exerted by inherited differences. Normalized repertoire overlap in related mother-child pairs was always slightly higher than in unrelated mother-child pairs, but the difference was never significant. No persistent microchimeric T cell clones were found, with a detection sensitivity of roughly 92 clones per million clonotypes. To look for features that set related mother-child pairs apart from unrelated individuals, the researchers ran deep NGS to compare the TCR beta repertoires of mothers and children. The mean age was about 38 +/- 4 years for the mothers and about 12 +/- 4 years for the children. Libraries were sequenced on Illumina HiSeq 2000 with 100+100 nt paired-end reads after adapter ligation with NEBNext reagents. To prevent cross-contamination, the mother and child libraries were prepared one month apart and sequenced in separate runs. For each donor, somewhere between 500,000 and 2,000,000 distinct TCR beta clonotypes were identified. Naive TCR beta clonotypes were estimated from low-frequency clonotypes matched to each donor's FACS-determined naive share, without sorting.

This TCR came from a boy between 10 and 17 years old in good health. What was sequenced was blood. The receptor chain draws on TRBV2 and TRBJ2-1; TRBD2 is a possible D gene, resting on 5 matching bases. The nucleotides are TGTGCCAGCATTCGAGGACTCCGAAGCTCCTACAATGAGCAGTTCTTC. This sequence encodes CASIRGLRSSYNEQFF.